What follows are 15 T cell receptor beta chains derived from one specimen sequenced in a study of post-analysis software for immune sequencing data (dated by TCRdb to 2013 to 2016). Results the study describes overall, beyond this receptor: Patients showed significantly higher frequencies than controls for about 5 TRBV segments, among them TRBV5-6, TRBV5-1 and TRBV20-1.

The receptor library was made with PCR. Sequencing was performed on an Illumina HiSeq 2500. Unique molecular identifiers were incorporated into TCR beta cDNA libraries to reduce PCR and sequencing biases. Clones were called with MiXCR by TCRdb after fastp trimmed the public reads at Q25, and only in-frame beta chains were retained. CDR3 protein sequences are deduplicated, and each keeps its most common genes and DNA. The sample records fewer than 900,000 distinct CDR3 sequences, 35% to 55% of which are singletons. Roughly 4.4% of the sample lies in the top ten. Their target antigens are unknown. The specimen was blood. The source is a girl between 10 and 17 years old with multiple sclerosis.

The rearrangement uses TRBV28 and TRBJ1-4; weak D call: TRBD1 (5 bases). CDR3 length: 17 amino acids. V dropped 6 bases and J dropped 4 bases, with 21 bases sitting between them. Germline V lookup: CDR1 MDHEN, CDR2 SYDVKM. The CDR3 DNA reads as TGTGCCAGCAGCCTCCTTACATTTCGGGGCCGTAATGAAAAACTGTTTTTT. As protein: CASSLLTFRGRNEKLFF.

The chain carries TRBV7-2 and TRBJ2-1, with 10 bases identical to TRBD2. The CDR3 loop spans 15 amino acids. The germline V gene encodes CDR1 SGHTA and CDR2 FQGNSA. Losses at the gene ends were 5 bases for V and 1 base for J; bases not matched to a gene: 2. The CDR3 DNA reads TGTGCCAGCAGCATTAGCGGGAGGTCCTACAATGAGCAGTTCTTC. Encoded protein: CASSISGRSYNEQFF.

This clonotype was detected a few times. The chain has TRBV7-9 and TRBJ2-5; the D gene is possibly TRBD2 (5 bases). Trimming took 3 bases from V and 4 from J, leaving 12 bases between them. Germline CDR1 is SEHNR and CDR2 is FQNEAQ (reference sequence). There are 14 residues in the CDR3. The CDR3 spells CASSFPRGGETQYF. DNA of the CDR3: TGTGCCAGCAGCTTCCCCCGGGGTGGAGAGACCCAGTACTTC.

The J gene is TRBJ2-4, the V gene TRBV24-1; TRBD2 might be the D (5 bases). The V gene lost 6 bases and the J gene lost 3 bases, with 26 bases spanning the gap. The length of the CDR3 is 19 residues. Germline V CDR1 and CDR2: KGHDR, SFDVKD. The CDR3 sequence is CATSPGSGQVDLGKNIQYF. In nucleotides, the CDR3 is TGTGCCACCAGTCCTGGCTCGGGCCAGGTGGACTTGGGCAAAAACATTCAGTACTTC.

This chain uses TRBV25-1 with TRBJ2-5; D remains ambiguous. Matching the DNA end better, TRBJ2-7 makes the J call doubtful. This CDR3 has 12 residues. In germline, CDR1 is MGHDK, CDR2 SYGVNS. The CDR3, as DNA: TGTGCCAGCAGTGAATCCATCTACGAGCAGTACTTC. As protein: CASSESIYEQYF.

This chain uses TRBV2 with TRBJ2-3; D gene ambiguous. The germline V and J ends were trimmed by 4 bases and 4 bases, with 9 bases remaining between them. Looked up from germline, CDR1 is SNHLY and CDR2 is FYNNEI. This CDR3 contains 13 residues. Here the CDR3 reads CASSGDNADTQYF. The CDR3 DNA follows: TGTGCCAGCAGTGGAGACAACGCAGATACGCAGTATTTT.

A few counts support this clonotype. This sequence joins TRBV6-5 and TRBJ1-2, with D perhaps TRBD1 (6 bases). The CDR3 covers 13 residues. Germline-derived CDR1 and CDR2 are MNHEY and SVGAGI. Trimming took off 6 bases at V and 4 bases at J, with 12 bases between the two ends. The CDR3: CASSPGHIYGYTF. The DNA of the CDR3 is TGTGCCAGCAGCCCGGGACACATCTATGGCTACACCTTC.

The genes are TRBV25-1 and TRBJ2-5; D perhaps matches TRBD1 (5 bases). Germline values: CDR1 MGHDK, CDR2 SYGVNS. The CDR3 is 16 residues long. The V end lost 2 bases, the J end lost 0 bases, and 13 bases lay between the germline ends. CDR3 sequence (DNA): TGTGCCAGCAGTGAAAGGGCAGGGCAGTACCAAGAGACCCAGTACTTC. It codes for CASSERAGQYQETQYF.

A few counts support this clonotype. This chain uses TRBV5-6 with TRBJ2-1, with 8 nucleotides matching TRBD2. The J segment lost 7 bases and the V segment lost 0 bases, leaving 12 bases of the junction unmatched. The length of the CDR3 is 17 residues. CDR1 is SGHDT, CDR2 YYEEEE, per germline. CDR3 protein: CASSLARLAGIQNEQFF. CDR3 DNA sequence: TGTGCCAGCAGCTTGGCCCGGCTAGCGGGTATACAAAATGAGCAGTTCTTC.

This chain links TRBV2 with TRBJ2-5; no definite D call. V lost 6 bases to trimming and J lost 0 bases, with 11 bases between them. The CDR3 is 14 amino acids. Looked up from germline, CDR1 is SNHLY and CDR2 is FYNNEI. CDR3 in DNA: TGTGCCAGCAGCCCCGGACGGAACCAAGAGACCCAGTACTTC. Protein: CASSPGRNQETQYF.

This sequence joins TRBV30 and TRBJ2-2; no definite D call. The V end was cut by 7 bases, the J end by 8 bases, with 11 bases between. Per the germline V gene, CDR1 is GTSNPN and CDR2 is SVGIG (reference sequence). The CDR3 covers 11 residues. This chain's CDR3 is CAYSGRGELFF. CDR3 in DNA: TGTGCCTATTCCGGACGGGGGGAGCTGTTTTTT.

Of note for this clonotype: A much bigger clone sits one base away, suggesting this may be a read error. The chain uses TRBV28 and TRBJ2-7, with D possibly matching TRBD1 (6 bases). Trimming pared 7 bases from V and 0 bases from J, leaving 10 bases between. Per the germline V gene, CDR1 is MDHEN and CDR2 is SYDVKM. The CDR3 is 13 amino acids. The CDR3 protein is CASTLGGSYEQYF. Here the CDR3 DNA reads TGTGCCAGCACCTTAGGGGGCTCCTACGAGCAGTACTTC.

CDR3 in amino acids: CASRAGLSSQETQYF. CDR3 nucleotide sequence: TGTGCCAGCAGGGCAGGACTGTCATCCCAAGAGACCCAGTACTTC. The genes are TRBV7-9 and TRBJ2-5; a possible D gene is TRBD2 (5 bases). The germline V and J ends were trimmed by 6 bases and 1 base, with 15 bases remaining between them. This CDR3 region has 15 residues. Per germline, CDR1 SEHNR and CDR2 FQNEAQ (reference sequence).

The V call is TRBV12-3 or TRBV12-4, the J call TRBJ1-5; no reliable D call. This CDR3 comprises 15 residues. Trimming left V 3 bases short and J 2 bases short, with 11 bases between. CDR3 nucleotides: TGTGCCAGCAGTTTTTACGATAGGGGCAATCAGCCCCAGCATTTT. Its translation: CASSFYDRGNQPQHF.

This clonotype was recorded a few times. For the CDR3, the DNA is TGTGCCAGCAGTCCCCACTTTGGTTTAGGGGGCGAGAACAATGAGCAGTTCTTC. This sequence encodes CASSPHFGLGGENNEQFF. The chain recombines TRBV12-3 or TRBV12-4 with TRBJ2-1; 7 positions agree with TRBD1. The CDR3 contains 18 residues. V trimming: 5 bases; J trimming: 5 bases; junction bases outside the gene matches: 18.